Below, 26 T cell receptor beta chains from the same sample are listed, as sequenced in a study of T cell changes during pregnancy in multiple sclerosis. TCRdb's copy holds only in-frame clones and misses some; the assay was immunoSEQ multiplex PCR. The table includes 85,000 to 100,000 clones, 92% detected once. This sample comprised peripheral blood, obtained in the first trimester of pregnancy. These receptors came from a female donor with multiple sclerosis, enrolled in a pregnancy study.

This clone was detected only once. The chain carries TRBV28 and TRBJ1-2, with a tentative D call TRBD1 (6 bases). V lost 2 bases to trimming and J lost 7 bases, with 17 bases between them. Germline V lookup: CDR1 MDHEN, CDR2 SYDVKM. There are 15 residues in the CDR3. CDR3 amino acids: CASSLGGGALTGYTF. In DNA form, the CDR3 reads TGTGCCAGCAGTTTAGGGGGGGGCGCACTGACTGGCTACACCTTC.

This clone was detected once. The CDR3 DNA is TGCGCCAGCAGCCAGCGGGAGGAGCAGTTCTTC. Protein: CASSQREEQFF. This sequence joins TRBV4-3 and TRBJ2-1, with 7 bases aligning to TRBD2. Germline CDR1 LGHNA, CDR2 YSLEER. The CDR3 has 11 amino acids. V shed 3 bases, J shed 10 bases, and the junction held 0 bases outside the gene matches.

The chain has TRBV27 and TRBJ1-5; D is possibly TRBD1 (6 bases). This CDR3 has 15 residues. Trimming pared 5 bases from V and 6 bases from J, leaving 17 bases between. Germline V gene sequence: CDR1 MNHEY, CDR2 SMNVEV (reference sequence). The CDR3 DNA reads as TGTGCCAGCAGTCAGTTTGAGGGGGGGGGTCAGCCCCAGCATTTT. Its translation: CASSQFEGGGQPQHF.

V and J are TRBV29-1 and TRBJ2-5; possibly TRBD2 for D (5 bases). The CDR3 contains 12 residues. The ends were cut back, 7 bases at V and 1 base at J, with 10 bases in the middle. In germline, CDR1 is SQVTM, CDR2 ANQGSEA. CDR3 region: CSAVGLQETQYF. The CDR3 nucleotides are TGCAGCGCGGTAGGACTCCAAGAGACCCAGTACTTC.

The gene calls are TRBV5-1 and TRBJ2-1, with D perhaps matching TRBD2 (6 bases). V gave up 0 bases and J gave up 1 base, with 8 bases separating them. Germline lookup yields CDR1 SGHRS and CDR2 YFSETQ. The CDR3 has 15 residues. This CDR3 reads CASSLEGLSYNEQFF. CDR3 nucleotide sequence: TGCGCCAGCAGCTTGGAAGGACTATCCTACAATGAGCAGTTCTTC.

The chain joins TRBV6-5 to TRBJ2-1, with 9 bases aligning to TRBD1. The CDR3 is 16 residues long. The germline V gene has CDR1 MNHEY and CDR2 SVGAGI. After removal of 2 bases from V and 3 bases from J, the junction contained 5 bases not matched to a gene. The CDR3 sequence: CASSYGRTGDYNEQFF. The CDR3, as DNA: TGTGCCAGCAGTTACGGCCGGACAGGGGACTACAATGAGCAGTTCTTC.

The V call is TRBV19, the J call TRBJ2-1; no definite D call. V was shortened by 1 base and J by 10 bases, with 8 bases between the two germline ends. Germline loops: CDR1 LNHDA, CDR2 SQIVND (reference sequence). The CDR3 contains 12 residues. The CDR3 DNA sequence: TGTGCCAGTAGTATAGGCGGCCCAGAGCAGTTCTTC. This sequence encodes CASSIGGPEQFF. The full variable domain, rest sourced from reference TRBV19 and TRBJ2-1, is DGGITQSPKYLFRKEGQNVTLSCEQNLNHDAMYWYRQDPGQGLRLIYYSQIVNDFQKGDIAEGYSVSREKKESFPLTVTSAQKNPTAFYLCASSIGGPEQFFGPGTRLTVL.

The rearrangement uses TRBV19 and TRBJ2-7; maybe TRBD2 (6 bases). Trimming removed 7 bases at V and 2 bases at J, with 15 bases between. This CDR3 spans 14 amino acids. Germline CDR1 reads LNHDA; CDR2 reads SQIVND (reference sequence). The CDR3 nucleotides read TGTGCCAGTAAGCGGCGGGATCCACCCTACGAGCAGTACTTC. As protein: CASKRRDPPYEQYF.

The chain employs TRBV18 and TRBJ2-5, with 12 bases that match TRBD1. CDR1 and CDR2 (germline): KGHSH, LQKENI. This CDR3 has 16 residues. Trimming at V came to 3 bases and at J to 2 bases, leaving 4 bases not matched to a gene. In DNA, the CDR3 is TGTGCCAGCTCACCCGGGACAGGGGGCATTCAAGAGACCCAGTACTTC. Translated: CASSPGTGGIQETQYF.

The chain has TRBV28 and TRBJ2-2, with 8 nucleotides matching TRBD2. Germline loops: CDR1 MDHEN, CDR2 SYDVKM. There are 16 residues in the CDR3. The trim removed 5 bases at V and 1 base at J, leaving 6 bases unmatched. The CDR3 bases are TGTGCCAGCAGTCGCCGACTAGCGCAGAACACCGGGGAGCTGTTTTTT. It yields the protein CASSRRLAQNTGELFF. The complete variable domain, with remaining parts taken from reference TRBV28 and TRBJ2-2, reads DVKVTQSSRYLVKRTGEKVFLECVQDMDHENMFWYRQDPGLGLRLIYFSYDVKMKEKGDIPEGYSVSREKKERFSLILESASTNQTSMYLCASSRRLAQNTGELFFGEGSRLTVL.

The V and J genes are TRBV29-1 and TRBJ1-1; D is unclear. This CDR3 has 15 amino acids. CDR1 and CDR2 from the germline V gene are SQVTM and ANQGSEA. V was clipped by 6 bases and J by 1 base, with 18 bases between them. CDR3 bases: TGCAGCGTAAAACAGTTTTGGCAGACGAACACTGAAGCTTTCTTT. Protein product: CSVKQFWQTNTEAFF.

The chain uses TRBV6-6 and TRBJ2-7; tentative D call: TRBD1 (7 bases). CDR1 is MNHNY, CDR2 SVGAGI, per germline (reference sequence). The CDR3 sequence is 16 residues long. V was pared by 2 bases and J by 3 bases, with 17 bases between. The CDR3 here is CASSYPDQGGLYEQYF. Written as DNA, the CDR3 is TGTGCCAGCAGTTACCCTGACCAGGGGGGTCTCTACGAGCAGTACTTC.

The CDR3 loop is CASSRAGDTQYF. The CDR3 region has the DNA TGTGCCAGCAGTCGCGCGGGAGATACGCAGTATTTT. This chain uses TRBV27 with TRBJ2-3; D is possibly TRBD2 (5 bases). Trimming took 5 bases from V and 5 from J, leaving 8 bases between them. The CDR3 loop spans 12 amino acids. Germline loops: CDR1 MNHEY, CDR2 SMNVEV (reference sequence).

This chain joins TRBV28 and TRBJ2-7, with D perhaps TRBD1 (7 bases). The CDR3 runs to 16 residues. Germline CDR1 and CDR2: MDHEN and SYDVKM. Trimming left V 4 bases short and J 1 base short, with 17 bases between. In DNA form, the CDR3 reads TGTGCCAGCAGTTCGACGCGGGACAGTGCATCCTACGAGCAGTACTTC. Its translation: CASSSTRDSASYEQYF.

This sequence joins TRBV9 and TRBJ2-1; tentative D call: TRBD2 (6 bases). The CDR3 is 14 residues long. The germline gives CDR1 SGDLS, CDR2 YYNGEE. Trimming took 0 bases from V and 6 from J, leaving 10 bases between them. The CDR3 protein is CASSVATSFNEQFF. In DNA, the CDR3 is TGTGCCAGCAGCGTAGCGACTAGTTTCAATGAGCAGTTCTTC.

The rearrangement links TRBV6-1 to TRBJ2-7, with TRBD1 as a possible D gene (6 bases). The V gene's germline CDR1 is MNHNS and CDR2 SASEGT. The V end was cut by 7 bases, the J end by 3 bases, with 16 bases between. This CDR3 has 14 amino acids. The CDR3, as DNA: TGTGCCAGCAAGACAGGTCGGAATTTCTACGAGCAGTACTTC. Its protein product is CASKTGRNFYEQYF.

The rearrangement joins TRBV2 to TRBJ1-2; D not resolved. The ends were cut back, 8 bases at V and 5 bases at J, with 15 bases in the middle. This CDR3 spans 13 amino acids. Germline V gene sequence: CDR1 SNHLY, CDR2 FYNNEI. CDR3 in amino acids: CASPLYPGYGYTF. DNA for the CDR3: TGTGCCAGCCCGTTGTACCCGGGGTATGGCTACACCTTC.

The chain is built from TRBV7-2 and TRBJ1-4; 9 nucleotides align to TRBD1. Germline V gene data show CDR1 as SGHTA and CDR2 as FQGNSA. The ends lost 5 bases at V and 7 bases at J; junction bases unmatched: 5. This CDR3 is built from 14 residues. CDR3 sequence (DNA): TGTGCCAGCAGCCCCGGGACAGGGCCTGAAAAACTGTTTTTT. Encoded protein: CASSPGTGPEKLFF. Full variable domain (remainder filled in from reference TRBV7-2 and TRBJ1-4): GAGVSQSPSNKVTEKGKDVELRCDPISGHTALYWYRQSLGQGLEFLIYFQGNSAPDKSGLPSDRFSAERTGGSVSTLTIQRTQQEDSAVYLCASSPGTGPEKLFFGSGTQLSVL.

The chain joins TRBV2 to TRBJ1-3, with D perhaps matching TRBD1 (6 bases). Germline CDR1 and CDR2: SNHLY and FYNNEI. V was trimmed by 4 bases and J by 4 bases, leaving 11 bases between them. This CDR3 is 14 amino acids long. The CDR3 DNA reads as TGTGCCAGCAGTGTCGACAGGCTCGGAAACACCATATATTTT. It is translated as CASSVDRLGNTIYF. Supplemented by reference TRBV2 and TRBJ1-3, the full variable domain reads EPEVTQTPSHQVTQMGQEVILRCVPISNHLYFYWYRQILGQKVEFLVSFYNNEISEKSEIFDDQFSVERPDGSNFTLKIRSTKLEDSAMYFCASSVDRLGNTIYFGEGSWLTVV.

CDR3 amino acids: CSVLAQGSYEQYF. Here the CDR3 DNA reads TGCAGCGTTTTAGCCCAGGGGTCCTACGAGCAGTACTTC. The chain carries TRBV29-1 and TRBJ2-7; D is possibly TRBD1 (6 bases). V dropped 5 bases and J dropped 1 base, with 12 bases sitting between them. CDR3 length: 13 amino acids. The germline V gene encodes CDR1 SQVTM and CDR2 ANQGSEA.

This CDR3 reads CASSLVADRNEKLFF. In DNA form, the CDR3 reads TGTGCCAGCAGCTTAGTAGCTGACCGTAATGAAAAACTGTTTTTT. The chain carries TRBV7-2 and TRBJ1-4, with unresolved D. Trimming cost V 1 base and J 4 bases, with 10 bases left between them. CDR1 is SGHTA, CDR2 FQGNSA, per germline. CDR3 length: 15 residues.

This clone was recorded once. The CDR3 sequence is CASSSRNEQFF. The CDR3 bases are TGTGCCAGCAGTAGTCGGAATGAGCAGTTCTTC. The chain combines TRBV28 with TRBJ2-1, with D unclear. Trimming cost V 5 bases and J 7 bases, with 6 bases left between them. This CDR3 is 11 amino acids long. CDR1 MDHEN and CDR2 SYDVKM come from the germline V gene.

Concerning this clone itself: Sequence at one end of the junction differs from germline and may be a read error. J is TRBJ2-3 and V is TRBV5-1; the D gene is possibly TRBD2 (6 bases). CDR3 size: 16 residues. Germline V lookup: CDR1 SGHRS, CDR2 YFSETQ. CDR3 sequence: CASSLGLAQIRNAVDF. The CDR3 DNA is TGCGCCAGCAGCTTGGGGCTAGCGCAGATAAGGAACGCGGTGGATTTT. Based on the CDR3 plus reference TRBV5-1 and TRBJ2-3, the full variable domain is KAGVTQTPRYLIKTRGQQVTLSCSPISGHRSVSWYQQTPGQGLQFLFEYFSETQRNKGNFPGRFSGRQFSNSRSEMNVSTLELGDSALYLCASSLGLAQIRNAVDFGPGTRLTVL.

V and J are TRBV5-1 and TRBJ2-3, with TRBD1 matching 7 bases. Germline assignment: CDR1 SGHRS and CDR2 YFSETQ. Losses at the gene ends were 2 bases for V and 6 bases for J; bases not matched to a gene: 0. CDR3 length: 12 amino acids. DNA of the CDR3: TGCGCCAGCAGCTTACAGGGGGATACGCAGTATTTT. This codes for CASSLQGDTQYF.

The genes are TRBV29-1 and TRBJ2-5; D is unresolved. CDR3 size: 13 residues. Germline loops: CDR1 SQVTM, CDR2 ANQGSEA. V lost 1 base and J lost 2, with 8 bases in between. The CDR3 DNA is TGCAGCGTTGAAGGTGTCAGACAAGAGACCCAGTACTTC. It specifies CSVEGVRQETQYF.

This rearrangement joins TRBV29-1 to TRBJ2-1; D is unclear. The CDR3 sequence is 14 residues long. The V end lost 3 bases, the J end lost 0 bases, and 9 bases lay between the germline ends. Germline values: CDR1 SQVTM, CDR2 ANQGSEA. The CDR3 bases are TGCAGCGTTGATTCGGTAAGCTCCTACAATGAGCAGTTCTTC. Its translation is CSVDSVSSYNEQFF.